This TCR beta chain originates from a study of T cells after yellow fever vaccination. TCRdb reprocessed the 5' RACE reads with MiXCR, giving one entry per CDR3 protein. The profile covers 400,000 to 650,000 distinct CDR3 sequences, with 20% to 25% appearing a single time and around 16% taken by the ten largest. This CDR3 comprises 15 residues. Deletions cut 5 bases from V and 2 bases from J, with 13 bases between. Per the germline V gene, CDR1 is MNHEY and CDR2 is SMNVEV (reference sequence). The input for sequencing was PBMCs, taken approximately 20 days after the first yellow fever vaccination. This clonotype originated in a man in his late teens or twenties who received the YFV17D yellow fever vaccine. The chain uses TRBV27 and TRBJ1-5, with D tentatively TRBD1 (5 bases). The CDR3, as DNA: TGTGCCAGCAGTCCCAGACAGAGGCGCAATCAGCCCCAGCATTTT. Encoded protein: CASSPRQRRNQPQHF.